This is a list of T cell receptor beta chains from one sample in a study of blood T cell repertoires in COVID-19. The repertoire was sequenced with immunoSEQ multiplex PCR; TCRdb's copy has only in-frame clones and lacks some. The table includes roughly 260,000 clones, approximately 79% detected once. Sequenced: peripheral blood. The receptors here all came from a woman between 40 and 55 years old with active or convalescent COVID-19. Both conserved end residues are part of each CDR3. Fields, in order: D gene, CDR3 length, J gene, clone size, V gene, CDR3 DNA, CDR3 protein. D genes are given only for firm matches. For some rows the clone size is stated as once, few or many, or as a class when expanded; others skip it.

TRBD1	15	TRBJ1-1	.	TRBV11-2	TGTGCCAGCAGCTTAACGGGGACAGGGGGCACTGAAGCTTTCTTT	CASSLTGTGGTEAFF
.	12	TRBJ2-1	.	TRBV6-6	TGTGCCAGCAGCCCCTACGGCAATGAGCAGTTCTTC	CASSPYGNEQFF
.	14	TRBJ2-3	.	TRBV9	TGTGCCAGCAGCGTAGGAGGGTCGGCAGATACGCAGTATTTT	CASSVGGSADTQYF
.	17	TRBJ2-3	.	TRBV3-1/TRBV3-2	TGTGCCAGCAGCCGTTCGTTCCAGGGGTCTTTCACAGATACGCAGTATTTT	CASSRSFQGSFTDTQYF
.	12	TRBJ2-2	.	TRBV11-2	TGTGCCAGCAGCCTCGACACCGGGGAGCTGTTTTTT	CASSLDTGELFF
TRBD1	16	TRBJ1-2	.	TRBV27	TGTGCCAGCAGTTCGTACGGGACAGGAACTAACTATGGCTACACCTTC	CASSSYGTGTNYGYTF
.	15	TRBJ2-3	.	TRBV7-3	TGTGCCAGCAGCTTTATGGGGCCCCCGAGAGATACGCAGTATTTT	CASSFMGPPRDTQYF
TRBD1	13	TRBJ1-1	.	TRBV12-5	TGTGCTAGTGGATTAGGGGGCGACACTGAAGCTTTCTTT	CASGLGGDTEAFF
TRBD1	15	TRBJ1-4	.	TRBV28	TGTGCCAGCAGTCCCCCACAGGGGACTAATGAAAAACTGTTTTTT	CASSPPQGTNEKLFF
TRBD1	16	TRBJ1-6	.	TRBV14	TGTGCCAGCCCCCACGGCCCGGGACAGGGGAATTCACCCCTCCACTTT	CASPHGPGQGNSPLHF
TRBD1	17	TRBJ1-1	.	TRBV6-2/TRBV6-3	TGTGCCAGCAGTTACCCCGACAGGGCATTCGGTAGCACTGAAGCTTTCTTT	CASSYPDRAFGSTEAFF
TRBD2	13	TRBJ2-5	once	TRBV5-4	TGTGCCGCTAGGGGCCTAGCGGAAGAGACCCAGTACTTC	CAARGLAEETQYF
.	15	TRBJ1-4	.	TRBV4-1	TGCGCCAGCAGCCAAGATGGCGGGGGCTATGAAAAACTGTTTTTT	CASSQDGGGYEKLFF
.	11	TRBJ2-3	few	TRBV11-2	TGTGCCAGCAGCCAGGCCTATACGCAGTATTTT	CASSQAYTQYF
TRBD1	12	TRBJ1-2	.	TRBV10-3	TGTGCCATCAACGGACAGGGGGTAGGCTACACCTTC	CAINGQGVGYTF
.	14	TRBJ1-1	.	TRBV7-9	TGTGCCAGCAGCTTAGACGGGGGGGACACTGAAGCTTTCTTT	CASSLDGGDTEAFF
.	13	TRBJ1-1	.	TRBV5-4	TGTGCCAGCAGCGGACAGATGAACACTGAAGCTTTCTTT	CASSGQMNTEAFF
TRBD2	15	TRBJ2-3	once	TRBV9	TGTGCCAGCAGCGTCGGGGGGTCGTCCCGAGATACGCAGTATTTT	CASSVGGSSRDTQYF
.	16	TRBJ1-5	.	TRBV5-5	TGTGCCAGCAGCTTGGCCGGGCGGGGTAGCAATCAGCCCCAGCATTTT	CASSLAGRGSNQPQHF
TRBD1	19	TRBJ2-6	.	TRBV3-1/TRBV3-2	TGTGCCAGCAGCACTGGACAGGGGGTTCCACTATCTGGGGCCAACGTCCTGACTTTC	CASSTGQGVPLSGANVLTF
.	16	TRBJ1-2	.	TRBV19	TGTGCCAGAAGAAGAGTTTTGGACAGCCCCCTAGGGGGCTACACCTTC	CARRRVLDSPLGGYTF
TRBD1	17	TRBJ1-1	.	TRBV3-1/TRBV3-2	TGTGCCAGCAGCCAAGAAGGTGACAGGGGCCTGAACACTGAAGCTTTCTTT	CASSQEGDRGLNTEAFF
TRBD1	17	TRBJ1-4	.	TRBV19	TGTGCCAGTAGTCAGAATCGACAGGGCGAAGGGGATGAAAAACTGTTTTTT	CASSQNRQGEGDEKLFF
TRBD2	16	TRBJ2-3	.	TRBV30	TGTGCCTGGAGGGGAATAGCGGGATATAGCACACATACGCAGTATTTT	CAWRGIAGYSTHTQYF
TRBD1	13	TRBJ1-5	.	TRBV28	TGTGCCAGCAGGCGGACAGGGGACCAGCCCCAGCATTTT	CASRRTGDQPQHF
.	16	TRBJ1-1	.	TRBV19	TGTGCCAGTAGTATAGGACAGCCCGTCATGAACACTGAAGCTTTCTTT	CASSIGQPVMNTEAFF
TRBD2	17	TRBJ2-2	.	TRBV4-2	TGTGCCAGCAGCCAAGATTTAGCGGGGGTTTACACCGGGGAGCTGTTTTTT	CASSQDLAGVYTGELFF
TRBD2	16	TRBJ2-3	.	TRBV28	TGTGCCAGCAGTGCCGCCCGCACTAGCGGCACAGATACGCAGTATTTT	CASSAARTSGTDTQYF
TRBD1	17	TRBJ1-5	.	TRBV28	TGTGCCAGCCTCCTGACAGGGGGCCGGGATAGCAATCAGCCCCAGCATTTT	CASLLTGGRDSNQPQHF
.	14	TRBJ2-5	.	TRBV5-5	TGTGCCAGCAGCTATGACAGTAACCAAGAGACCCAGTACTTC	CASSYDSNQETQYF
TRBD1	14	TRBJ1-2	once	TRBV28	TGTGCCAGCAGTGGGACAGGGGGGTACTATGGCTACACCTTC	CASSGTGGYYGYTF
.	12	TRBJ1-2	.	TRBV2	TGTGCCAGAGACCCCGGGGGTGGTGGCTACACCTTC	CARDPGGGGYTF
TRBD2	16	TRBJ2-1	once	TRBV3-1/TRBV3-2	TGTGCCAGCAGCCAAGTGAGCGGGGGGGCCACCCATGAGCAGTTCTTC	CASSQVSGGATHEQFF
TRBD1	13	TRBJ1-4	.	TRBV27	TGTGCCAGCAGGACAGGGGGCGATGAAAAACTGTTTTTT	CASRTGGDEKLFF
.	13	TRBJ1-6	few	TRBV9	TGTGCCAGCAGCGTAGGGGAGGGCTCACCCCTCCACTTT	CASSVGEGSPLHF
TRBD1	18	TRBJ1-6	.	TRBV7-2	TGTGCCAGCAGCTTAGGACAGGGAGTCCCCCGCCTTAATTCACCCCTCCACTTT	CASSLGQGVPRLNSPLHF
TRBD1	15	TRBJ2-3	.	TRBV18	TGTGCCAGCTCACCAGCGACAGGGCGAGCAGATACGCAGTATTTT	CASSPATGRADTQYF
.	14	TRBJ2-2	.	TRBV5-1	TGCGCCAGCAGCTTGGACAGGGCGGCCGGGGAGCTGTTTTTT	CASSLDRAAGELFF
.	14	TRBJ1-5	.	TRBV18	TGTGCCAGCCCGTTCAGTGGGGGCGCGGGGCCCCAGCATTTT	CASPFSGGAGPQHF
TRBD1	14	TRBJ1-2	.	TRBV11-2	TGTGCCAGCAGCTTTTATTCAGGGGGAGCTGGCTACACCTTC	CASSFYSGGAGYTF
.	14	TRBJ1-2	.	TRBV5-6	TGTGCCAGCAGCTTTGGACAGCTCAACTATGGCTACACCTTC	CASSFGQLNYGYTF
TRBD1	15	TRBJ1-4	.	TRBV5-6	TGTGCCAGCAGCTTGGCCGGGACAGGGAGGGAAAAACTGTTTTTT	CASSLAGTGREKLFF
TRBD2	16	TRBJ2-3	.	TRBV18	TGTGCCAGCTCACCAACTAGCGGGGGCCCCATGAATACGCAGTATTTT	CASSPTSGGPMNTQYF
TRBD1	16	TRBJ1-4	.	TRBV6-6	TGTGCCAGCAGTTACAAGCCAGGGGGCCTGAGTGAAAAACTGTTTTTT	CASSYKPGGLSEKLFF
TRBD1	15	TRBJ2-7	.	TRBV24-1	TGTGCCACCAGTGATCCCGGGACAGGGGCCTACGAGCAGTACTTC	CATSDPGTGAYEQYF
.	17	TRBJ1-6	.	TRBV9	TGTGCCAGCAGCGAGAGATCGGGGAGCTCCTATAATTCACCCCTCCACTTT	CASSERSGSSYNSPLHF
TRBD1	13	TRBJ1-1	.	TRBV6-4	TGTGCCAGCAGCCGCAGGGGGGACACTGAAGCTTTCTTT	CASSRRGDTEAFF